The 21 T cell receptor beta chains in this list originate from one sample, sequenced in a study of T cells after yellow fever vaccination. TCRdb re-analysed the 5' RACE reads in MiXCR, keeping a single row per CDR3 protein. This repertoire shows hundreds of thousands of distinct CDR3 sequences, 18% found once; its top ten account for 15% to 20%. The source was PBMCs, collected before the yellow fever booster vaccination. The receptors stem from a young man who received the YFV17D yellow fever vaccine.

This sequence joins TRBV5-1 and TRBJ2-3, with no clear D. The germline gives CDR1 SGHRS, CDR2 YFSETQ. V gave up 1 base and J gave up 2 bases, with 8 bases separating them. The CDR3 is made up of 14 amino acids. The CDR3 reads CASSLTDFTDTQYF. CDR3 coding DNA: TGCGCCAGCAGCTTGACAGATTTCACAGATACGCAGTATTTT.

This clonotype was found a few times. The chain joins TRBV6-2 or TRBV6-3 to TRBJ2-1; no reliable D call. This CDR3 has 13 amino acids. V gave up 7 bases and J gave up 0 bases, with 7 bases separating them. The germline V gene has CDR1 MNHEY and CDR2 SVGEGT. CDR3 amino acids: CASKWLSYNEQFF. CDR3 sequence (DNA): TGTGCCAGCAAATGGCTCTCCTACAATGAGCAGTTCTTC.

The V gene is TRBV7-3, the J gene TRBJ1-4, with D unclear. V was cut by 5 bases and J by 3 bases, with 7 bases left in between. This CDR3 has 13 amino acids. The germline V gene has CDR1 SGHTA and CDR2 FQGTGA. This chain's CDR3 is CASSTTPNEKLFF. CDR3 in DNA: TGTGCCAGCAGCACCACTCCTAATGAAAAACTGTTTTTT.

In this sample, this clonotype turned up a few times. The chain combines TRBV4-3 with TRBJ2-3; 13 bases fit TRBD2. Germline V gene data show CDR1 as LGHNA and CDR2 as YSLEER. J lost 4 bases, V lost 5 bases, and 0 bases had no gene match. The CDR3 covers 14 residues. CDR3 coding DNA: TGCGCCAGCAGCACTAGCGGGGGGGCAGATACGCAGTATTTT. This gives the protein CASSTSGGADTQYF.

This clonotype has more than one count but fewer than ten. This rearrangement joins TRBV6-1 to TRBJ2-3, with D perhaps matching TRBD1 (5 bases). V gave up 4 bases and J gave up 6 bases, with 17 bases separating them. There are 15 residues in the CDR3. The germline V gene has CDR1 MNHNS and CDR2 SASEGT. This CDR3 is CASSGKGQGWDTQYF. The CDR3 DNA reads TGTGCCAGCAGTGGCAAAGGCCAGGGATGGGATACGCAGTATTTT.

This clonotype was picked up a small number of times. The chain couples TRBV27 to TRBJ1-1; D gene unclear. V was pared by 0 bases and J by 0 bases, with 5 bases between. Per the germline V gene, CDR1 is MNHEY and CDR2 is SMNVEV (reference sequence). The CDR3 has 14 amino acids. CDR3 coding DNA: TGTGCCAGCAGTTTATCAGACATGAACACTGAAGCTTTCTTT. It encodes CASSLSDMNTEAFF.

The J gene is TRBJ2-5, the V gene TRBV15; D call uncertain. Germline V gene sequence: CDR1 LNHNV, CDR2 YYDKDF (reference sequence). Between the trimmed V and J ends, which lost 0 bases and 2 bases, there was a span of 13 bases. The CDR3 spans 16 residues. This chain's CDR3 is CATSRDSGQSQETQYF. CDR3 coding DNA: TGTGCCACCAGCAGAGATTCTGGGCAATCACAAGAGACCCAGTACTTC.

The chain uses TRBV12-3 or TRBV12-4 and TRBJ1-5; D ambiguous. Trimming removed 1 base at V and 9 bases at J, with 7 bases between. CDR3 length equals 12 residues. The CDR3 here is CASSLDFGPQHF. CDR3 nucleotide sequence: TGTGCCAGCAGTTTAGATTTTGGGCCCCAGCATTTT.

The table lists this clonotype with a few counts. V usage is TRBV6-2 or TRBV6-3 and J usage is TRBJ2-5, with D hard to call. The germline CDR1 and CDR2 sequences are MNHEY and SVGEGT. The V end was cut by 8 bases, the J end by 4 bases, with 11 bases between. CDR3 length: 12 amino acids. The CDR3 coding sequence is TGTGCCAGCGGAGTGTTCGGAGAGACCCAGTACTTC. It translates to CASGVFGETQYF.

This chain joins TRBV7-6 and TRBJ1-1; 9 bases line up with TRBD1. CDR1 is SGHVS and CDR2 is FNYEAQ in the germline V gene. This CDR3 has 16 residues. The ends lost 5 bases at V and 1 base at J; junction bases unmatched: 8. For the CDR3, the DNA is TGTGCCAGCAGCCCCCGCAGACAGGGGGAGAACACTGAAGCTTTCTTT. Amino acids: CASSPRRQGENTEAFF.

There are a few counts of this clonotype. The CDR3 DNA reads TGTGCCATCAGTGAGTCAATCAGATCTGGGGCCAACGTCCTGACTTTC. Amino acids: CAISESIRSGANVLTF. The chain carries TRBV10-3 and TRBJ2-6; D unresolved. V was pared by 0 bases and J by 1 base, with 7 bases between. The CDR3 runs to 16 residues. CDR1 and CDR2 (germline): ENHRY, SYGVKD.

This clonotype was observed many times. The rearrangement joins TRBV7-2 to TRBJ1-4; the D is unclear. CDR3 length equals 16 residues. With 5 bases removed from V and 0 bases from J, the gap between germline ends came to 13 bases. Germline assignment: CDR1 SGHTA and CDR2 FQGNSA. The CDR3 DNA reads TGTGCCAGCAGCCCCCGGCCGTACGCAACTAATGAAAAACTGTTTTTT. Its translation: CASSPRPYATNEKLFF.

The V and J genes are TRBV28 and TRBJ2-5, with D hard to call. This CDR3 region has 14 residues. Per the germline V gene, CDR1 is MDHEN and CDR2 is SYDVKM. V lost 7 bases, J lost 1 base, and 13 bases lay in between. CDR3 bases: TGTGCCAGCACTGCAACCCGCCTCCAAGAGACCCAGTACTTC. Encoded protein: CASTATRLQETQYF.

The chain employs TRBV6-4 and TRBJ1-1; possibly TRBD1 for D (6 bases). Trimming shortened V by 3 bases and J by 5 bases, and 10 bases separated the two germline ends. This CDR3 is built from 13 residues. Germline lookup yields CDR1 MRHNA and CDR2 SNTAGT. CDR3 loop: CASSEGTGTEAFF. As DNA, the CDR3 is TGTGCCAGCAGTGAAGGCACAGGGACTGAAGCTTTCTTT.

The chain combines TRBV20-1 with TRBJ1-2; D is uncertain. Trimming removed 3 bases at V and 7 bases at J, with 9 bases between. The CDR3 extends over 11 amino acids. Germline CDR1 and CDR2: DFQATT and SNEGSKA (reference sequence). The chain's CDR3 is CSARENSGYTF. In DNA, the CDR3 is TGCAGTGCTAGGGAAAACAGTGGCTACACCTTC.

The chain has TRBV6-5 and TRBJ1-4, with D perhaps TRBD1 (5 bases). V dropped 4 bases and J dropped 8 bases, with 11 bases sitting between them. There are 13 residues in the CDR3. Germline V gives CDR1 MNHEY, CDR2 SVGAGI. CDR3 in amino acids: CASSSIRTEKLFF. CDR3 coding DNA: TGTGCCAGCAGTTCGATTCGGACAGAAAAACTGTTTTTT.

The V and J genes are TRBV4-2 and TRBJ2-4; 7 bases agree with TRBD2. Germline V gene sequence: CDR1 LGHNA, CDR2 YNFKEQ. This CDR3 comprises 15 residues. J gave up 5 bases and V 3 bases, and 7 bases lay outside the gene matches. The CDR3 spells CASSHPMGGENIQYF. The CDR3 region has the DNA TGTGCCAGCAGCCACCCCATGGGAGGGGAAAACATTCAGTACTTC.

The chain joins TRBV4-1 to TRBJ2-1; D is unclear. Looked up from germline, CDR1 is MGHRA and CDR2 is YSYEKL. V lost 4 bases and J 6 bases, leaving 16 bases between the germline ends. The CDR3 has 15 amino acids. CDR3 nucleotide sequence: TGCGCCAGCAGCCTTCAGACCGTACTACTCAATGAGCAGTTCTTC. Residues: CASSLQTVLLNEQFF.

The gene calls are TRBV7-2 and TRBJ2-2; no clear D. Trimming removed 6 bases at V and 7 bases at J, with 12 bases between. This CDR3 contains 13 residues. Germline-derived CDR1 and CDR2 are SGHTA and FQGNSA. This chain's CDR3 is CASSSPVDGELFF. CDR3 bases: TGTGCCAGCAGTTCCCCCGTTGACGGGGAGCTGTTTTTT.

The chain employs TRBV18 and TRBJ2-5; 8 nucleotides align to TRBD1. This CDR3 is built from 16 residues. CDR1 and CDR2 (germline): KGHSH, LQKENI. J gave up 2 bases and V 3 bases, and 8 bases lay outside the gene matches. The CDR3 nucleotides are TGTGCCAGCTCACCGAACCCGGGACAGGTACAAGAGACCCAGTACTTC. Translated: CASSPNPGQVQETQYF. The full variable domain, completed using reference TRBV18 and TRBJ2-5, is NAGVMQNPRHLVRRRGQEARLRCSPMKGHSHVYWYRQLPEEGLKFMVYLQKENIIDESGMPKERFSAEFPKEGPSILRIQQVVRGDSAAYFCASSPNPGQVQETQYFGPGTRLLVL.

The V and J genes are TRBV7-9 and TRBJ1-2, with D possibly matching TRBD1 (6 bases). V was trimmed by 3 bases and J by 2 bases, leaving 10 bases between them. Germline CDR1 and CDR2: SEHNR and FQNEAQ (reference sequence). The CDR3 is 14 residues long. CDR3 bases: TGTGCCAGCAGCTTGACTCAGGGGAACTATGGCTACACCTTC. This sequence encodes CASSLTQGNYGYTF.